Reported below is one T cell receptor (beta chain). Its antigen remains unidentified. This specimen belongs to a study of monozygotic twins with inflammatory bowel disease. Study-wide results and caveats: IBD patients carried less diverse TCRbeta repertoires (inverse Simpson) than healthy co-twins.

TCRdb re-called the 5' RACE reads and gives one entry per CDR3 protein, without DNA. Found here are 400,000 to 500,000 distinct CDR3 sequences; the top ten clones hold roughly 2.5%. The CDR3 spans 15 residues. The germline V gene encodes CDR1 SGHRS and CDR2 YFSETQ. The sequencing sample was made of blood. This chain joins TRBV5-1 and TRBJ2-3; the D gene TCRdb calls, TRBD2, cannot be checked with no DNA. This receptor was identified in a human donor with ulcerative colitis or Crohn's disease, or a healthy co-twin of an affected twin (not recorded which). The CDR3 reads CASSSGSGPTDTQYF.